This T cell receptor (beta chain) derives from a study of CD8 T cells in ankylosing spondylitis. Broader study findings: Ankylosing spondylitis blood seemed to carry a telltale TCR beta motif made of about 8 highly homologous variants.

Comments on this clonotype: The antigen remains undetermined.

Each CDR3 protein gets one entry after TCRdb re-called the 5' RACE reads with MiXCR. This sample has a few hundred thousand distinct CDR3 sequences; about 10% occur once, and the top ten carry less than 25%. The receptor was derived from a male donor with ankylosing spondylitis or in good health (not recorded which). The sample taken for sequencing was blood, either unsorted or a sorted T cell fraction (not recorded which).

CDR3 nucleotides: TGTGCCAGCAGTGAAGCTAGAGCGGGGGGGCAAAGTGAGCAGTTCTTC. Amino acids: CASSEARAGGQSEQFF. The chain employs TRBV6-1 and TRBJ2-1, with 10 bases lining up with TRBD2. Germline lookup yields CDR1 MNHNS and CDR2 SASEGT. V shed 0 bases, J shed 9 bases, and the junction held 8 bases outside the gene matches. The CDR3 consists of 16 residues.